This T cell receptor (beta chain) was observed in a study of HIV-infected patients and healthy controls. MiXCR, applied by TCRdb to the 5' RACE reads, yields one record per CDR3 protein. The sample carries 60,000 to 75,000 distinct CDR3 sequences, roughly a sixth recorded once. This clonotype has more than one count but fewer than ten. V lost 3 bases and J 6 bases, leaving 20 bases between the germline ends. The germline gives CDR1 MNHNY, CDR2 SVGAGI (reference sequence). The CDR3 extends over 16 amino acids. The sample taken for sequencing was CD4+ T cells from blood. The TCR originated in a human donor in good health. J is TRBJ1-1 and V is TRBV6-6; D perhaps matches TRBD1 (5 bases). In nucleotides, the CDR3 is TGTGCCAGCAGTTATCCAGCGGACCAGGGAGACCCTGAAGCTTTCTTT. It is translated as CASSYPADQGDPEAFF.